These 32 T cell receptor beta chains share one sample of origin, sequenced in a study of shared clonotypes between healthy human individuals. Only in-frame clones appear in the TCRdb table, and some are missing; sequencing was by immunoSEQ multiplex PCR. The data show roughly 660,000 clones, with 90% seen just once and about 34% held by the top ten. Specimen: memory CD8+ T cells from PBMCs. Subset here: CD45RO+ cells pooled with CCR7-negative TemRA cells. The receptors stem from a man younger than 35 in good health. Some clones in this sample may be carry-over from other donors' samples.

The chain recombines TRBV7-3 with TRBJ2-3; no reliable D call. Trimming removed 5 bases from V and 0 bases from J, with 15 bases in between. The CDR3 consists of 16 residues. Germline CDR1 is SGHTA and CDR2 is FQGTGA. The CDR3 coding sequence is TGTGCCAGCAGCCCCTGGAGCGCTTCTAGCACAGATACGCAGTATTTT. Its translation: CASSPWSASSTDTQYF. The whole variable domain, filled in from reference TRBV7-3 and TRBJ2-3, reads GAGVSQTPSNKVTEKGKYVELRCDPISGHTALYWYRQSLGQGPEFLIYFQGTGAADDSGLPNDRFFAVRPEGSVSTLKIQRTERGDSAVYLCASSPWSASSTDTQYFGPGTRLTVL.

This chain links TRBV9 with TRBJ1-1; D remains ambiguous. The CDR3 is 15 residues long. Germline V gives CDR1 SGDLS, CDR2 YYNGEE. Trimming cost V 3 bases and J 3 bases, with 15 bases left between them. The CDR3 DNA is TGTGCCAGCAGCGCTTACACGGTTTGGGACACTGAAGCTTTCTTT. It specifies CASSAYTVWDTEAFF.

The rearrangement uses TRBV6-6 and TRBJ2-3; a weak D match, TRBD2 (5 bases). Germline V gene lookup returns CDR1 MNHNY and CDR2 SVGAGI (reference sequence). The V gene lost 4 bases and the J gene lost 2 bases, with 16 bases spanning the gap. CDR3 size: 16 residues. The CDR3 loop reads CASSSLAGPNTDTQYF. The CDR3 bases are TGTGCCAGCAGTTCTCTAGCAGGCCCCAACACAGATACGCAGTATTTT.

J is TRBJ2-7 and V is TRBV7-9, with D possibly matching TRBD2 (6 bases). Germline CDR1 and CDR2: SEHNR and FQNEAQ (reference sequence). This CDR3 contains 16 residues. Trimming cost V 5 bases and J 0 bases, with 17 bases left between them. In DNA, the CDR3 is TGTGCCAGCAGCGAAAGGGACTCTGTAAACTCCTACGAGCAGTACTTC. It encodes CASSERDSVNSYEQYF.

The count of this clone is one. The chain uses TRBV5-6 and TRBJ1-3; no clear D gene. V was trimmed by 2 bases and J by 0 bases, leaving 6 bases between them. The CDR3 covers 14 residues. CDR1 and CDR2 (germline): SGHDT, YYEEEE. The CDR3 DNA follows: TGTGCCAGCAGCTTTTTAACCTCTGGAAACACCATATATTTT. It yields the protein CASSFLTSGNTIYF.

The rearrangement links TRBV5-4 to TRBJ2-5, with 9 bases matching TRBD1. The CDR3 is 16 amino acids. With V trimmed by 0 bases and J by 5 bases, 8 bases remained unmatched. Per the germline V gene, CDR1 is SGHNT and CDR2 is YYREEE (reference sequence). The CDR3 sequence: CASSLAGTGQTETQYF. The CDR3 DNA reads as TGTGCCAGCAGCTTGGCCGGGACAGGGCAAACGGAGACCCAGTACTTC.

The V and J genes are TRBV7-3 and TRBJ2-1; D possibly corresponds to TRBD2 (5 bases). V was trimmed by 2 bases and J by 8 bases, leaving 16 bases between them. Germline values: CDR1 SGHTA, CDR2 FQGTGA. The length of the CDR3 is 15 residues. CDR3 sequence (DNA): TGTGCCAGCAGCTTAGTCGGTGGGAGTAAGGATGAGCAGTTCTTC. This codes for CASSLVGGSKDEQFF.

The CDR3 spells CATSSMGAPNEKLFF. In nucleotides, the CDR3 is TGTGCCACCAGCAGTATGGGGGCCCCTAATGAAAAACTGTTTTTT. The chain uses TRBV15 and TRBJ1-4, with a possible D match to TRBD1 (6 bases). Germline loops: CDR1 LNHNV, CDR2 YYDKDF (reference sequence). The CDR3 has 15 residues. Trimming stripped 3 bases from V and 3 bases from J, with 11 bases between.

The V gene is TRBV7-9, the J gene TRBJ2-7, with 11 bases aligning to TRBD1. The CDR3 has 15 amino acids. Germline V CDR1 and CDR2: SEHNR, FQNEAQ (reference sequence). V shed 5 bases, J shed 5 bases, and the junction held 8 bases outside the gene matches. The CDR3 spells CASSTGQGALNEQYF. The CDR3 region has the DNA TGTGCCAGCAGCACCGGACAGGGGGCTCTGAACGAGCAGTACTTC.

This chain joins TRBV2 and TRBJ1-2; 9 bases match TRBD1. The trim removed 0 bases at V and 4 bases at J, leaving 12 bases unmatched. This CDR3 region has 18 residues. The germline V gene has CDR1 SNHLY and CDR2 FYNNEI. DNA for the CDR3: TGTGCCAGCAGTGAAGCCTACCGGGACAGGGTGAGAGCCTATGGCTACACCTTC. It is translated as CASSEAYRDRVRAYGYTF.

J is TRBJ2-1 and V is TRBV19; D is perhaps TRBD2 (6 bases). This CDR3 comprises 16 residues. Germline V gene data show CDR1 as LNHDA and CDR2 as SQIVND (reference sequence). V was clipped by 3 bases and J by 5 bases, with 17 bases between them. For the CDR3, the DNA is TGTGCCAGTAGTATGGCGGGAAAATCTCTCCACAATGAGCAGTTCTTC. Its protein product is CASSMAGKSLHNEQFF.

This chain joins TRBV29-1 and TRBJ2-7, with TRBD2 matching over 8 bases. The V and J ends lost 6 bases and 0 bases, in that order; junction bases with no gene match: 4. This CDR3 comprises 13 residues. Germline CDR1 reads SQVTM; CDR2 reads ANQGSEA. CDR3 sequence reads: CSVRGGRSYEQYF. The CDR3 DNA follows: TGCAGCGTACGGGGGGGACGCTCCTACGAGCAGTACTTC.

V gene TRBV9 combines with J gene TRBJ1-1; D is possibly TRBD1 (5 bases). This CDR3 is built from 14 residues. Per the germline V gene, CDR1 is SGDLS and CDR2 is YYNGEE. V was shortened by 4 bases and J by 6 bases, with 16 bases between the two germline ends. DNA of the CDR3: TGTGCCAGCAGCCTCCAGGTCGGGGGTCCTGAAGCTTTCTTT. Amino acids: CASSLQVGGPEAFF.

This chain joins TRBV7-9 and TRBJ2-1; maybe TRBD1 (5 bases). V was clipped by 10 bases and J by 6 bases, with 13 bases between them. Germline V gene data show CDR1 as SEHNR and CDR2 as FQNEAQ (reference sequence). The length of the CDR3 is 12 residues. The CDR3 DNA is TGTGCCACCCCAGGACATGGCAATGAGCAGTTCTTC. It encodes CATPGHGNEQFF.

This clone was detected many times. The chain carries TRBV9 and TRBJ1-1, with unresolved D. The germline gives CDR1 SGDLS, CDR2 YYNGEE. This CDR3 comprises 13 residues. V lost 1 base and J 1 base, leaving 5 bases between the germline ends. The CDR3 reads CASSVMPNTEAFF. The CDR3 nucleotides read TGTGCCAGCAGCGTAATGCCGAACACTGAAGCTTTCTTT.

This CDR3 reads CASSSVSSYNEQFF. The CDR3 DNA reads as TGTGCCAGTAGTAGCGTGAGCTCCTACAATGAGCAGTTCTTC. This sequence joins TRBV19 and TRBJ2-1; unclear D gene. With 4 bases removed from V and 0 bases from J, the gap between germline ends came to 7 bases. The CDR3 runs to 14 residues. Germline CDR1 is LNHDA and CDR2 is SQIVND (reference sequence).

The table lists this clone with a count of one. The chain employs TRBV7-9 and TRBJ2-7, with D possibly being TRBD2 (6 bases). The germline V gene has CDR1 SEHNR and CDR2 FQNEAQ (reference sequence). CDR3 length: 15 amino acids. V lost 4 bases, J lost 2 bases, and 15 bases lay in between. The CDR3 protein is CASSSPLADTYEQYF. The CDR3, as DNA: TGTGCCAGCAGCTCTCCACTAGCAGATACCTACGAGCAGTACTTC. Variable domain in full (rest from reference TRBV7-9 and TRBJ2-7): DTGVSQNPRHKITKRGQNVTFRCDPISEHNRLYWYRQTLGQGPEFLTYFQNEAQLEKSRLLSDRFSAERPKGSFSTLEIQRTEQGDSAMYLCASSSPLADTYEQYFGPGTRLTVT.

The chain joins TRBV10-2 to TRBJ1-2, with D tentatively TRBD1 (5 bases). Germline CDR1 is WSHSY and CDR2 is SAAADI. The CDR3 extends over 14 amino acids. Deletions cut 2 bases from V and 3 bases from J, with 10 bases between. The CDR3 sequence is CASSEGGGYYGYTF. In nucleotides, the CDR3 is TGCGCCAGCAGTGAGGGCGGGGGGTACTATGGCTACACCTTC.

The CDR3 region is CASSLVRGLPYEQYF. The CDR3 nucleotides are TGTGCCAGCAGTTTGGTCAGGGGGCTCCCCTACGAGCAGTACTTC. V is TRBV28 and J is TRBJ2-7, with 8 bases lining up with TRBD1. Germline V lookup: CDR1 MDHEN, CDR2 SYDVKM. The CDR3 has 15 amino acids. The J segment lost 2 bases and the V segment lost 3 bases, leaving 6 bases of the junction unmatched.

The chain couples TRBV2 to TRBJ1-1; 9 nucleotides match TRBD1. J gave up 6 bases and V 3 bases, and 11 bases lay outside the gene matches. CDR1 is SNHLY and CDR2 is FYNNEI in the germline V gene. CDR3 length equals 16 residues. CDR3 bases: TGTGCCAGCAGTGAGCCCGAACAGGGGGCAGGGCCTGAAGCTTTCTTT. Amino acids: CASSEPEQGAGPEAFF. Supplemented by reference TRBV2 and TRBJ1-1, the full variable domain reads EPEVTQTPSHQVTQMGQEVILRCVPISNHLYFYWYRQILGQKVEFLVSFYNNEISEKSEIFDDQFSVERPDGSNFTLKIRSTKLEDSAMYFCASSEPEQGAGPEAFFGQGTRLTVV.

The genes are TRBV6-5 and TRBJ1-5, with 7 bases lining up with TRBD1. The germline V gene encodes CDR1 MNHEY and CDR2 SVGAGI. The CDR3 consists of 14 residues. The V gene end was trimmed by 6 bases and the J gene end by 0 bases; junction bases not matched to a gene: 2. CDR3 sequence: CASRDRTSNQPQHF. The CDR3 DNA follows: TGTGCCAGCAGGGACAGGACTAGCAATCAGCCCCAGCATTTT.

The V and J genes are TRBV28 and TRBJ2-7; D call uncertain. Germline V gives CDR1 MDHEN, CDR2 SYDVKM. V was clipped by 6 bases and J by 4 bases, with 16 bases between them. The CDR3 covers 14 residues. Written as DNA, the CDR3 is TGTGCCAGCAGGGTGACGCCCGAAGGGTACGAGCAGTACTTC. It encodes CASRVTPEGYEQYF. Variable domain in full (rest from reference TRBV28 and TRBJ2-7): DVKVTQSSRYLVKRTGEKVFLECVQDMDHENMFWYRQDPGLGLRLIYFSYDVKMKEKGDIPEGYSVSREKKERFSLILESASTNQTSMYLCASRVTPEGYEQYFGPGTRLTVT.

The CDR3, as DNA: TGTGCCAGCCGGCCCCCGGGAGCAACTAATGAAAAACTGTTTTTT. Protein: CASRPPGATNEKLFF. The rearrangement links TRBV28 to TRBJ1-4; D ambiguous. CDR1 is MDHEN and CDR2 is SYDVKM in the germline V gene. This CDR3 has 15 amino acids. V was cut by 8 bases and J by 0 bases, with 13 bases left in between.

CDR3 protein: CASSYSGQQNTGELFF. CDR3 coding DNA: TGTGCCAGCAGTTACTCGGGACAGCAGAACACCGGGGAGCTGTTTTTT. V is TRBV6-6 and J is TRBJ2-2, with 7 bases lining up with TRBD1. Per the germline V gene, CDR1 is MNHNY and CDR2 is SVGAGI (reference sequence). V was clipped by 0 bases and J by 1 base; unmatched bases: 2. The CDR3 is 16 amino acids.

This chain links TRBV10-3 with TRBJ2-4, with D unclear. The V and J ends lost 0 bases and 1 base respectively, with 10 bases between them. The length of the CDR3 is 16 residues. Germline CDR1 and CDR2: ENHRY and SYGVKD. This CDR3 reads CAISESFYLAKNIQYF. The CDR3 bases are TGTGCCATCAGTGAGTCGTTCTATCTGGCCAAAAACATTCAGTACTTC.

V is TRBV19 and J is TRBJ1-1; TRBD1 agrees at 7 bases. The trim removed 5 bases at V and 6 bases at J, leaving 9 bases unmatched. The CDR3 loop spans 14 amino acids. CDR1 and CDR2 from the germline V gene are LNHDA and SQIVND (reference sequence). CDR3 region: CASSPLRGGAEAFF. CDR3 DNA: TGTGCCAGTAGTCCGTTGAGAGGGGGCGCTGAAGCTTTCTTT. The full variable domain, rest sourced from reference TRBV19 and TRBJ1-1, is DGGITQSPKYLFRKEGQNVTLSCEQNLNHDAMYWYRQDPGQGLRLIYYSQIVNDFQKGDIAEGYSVSREKKESFPLTVTSAQKNPTAFYLCASSPLRGGAEAFFGQGTRLTVV.

The chain links TRBV9 to TRBJ2-3; 11 bases line up with TRBD2. This CDR3 is built from 16 residues. Germline V CDR1 and CDR2: SGDLS, YYNGEE. V dropped 4 bases and J dropped 3; count of bases not matched to a gene: 7. This chain's CDR3 is CASSSRLAGITDTQYF. The DNA for the CDR3 is TGTGCCAGCAGCTCACGACTAGCGGGGATTACAGATACGCAGTATTTT.

This clone was detected only once. The rearrangement uses TRBV6-5 and TRBJ2-7; maybe TRBD1 (6 bases). The germline V gene has CDR1 MNHEY and CDR2 SVGAGI. The V and J ends lost 6 bases and 3 bases respectively, with 18 bases between them. CDR3 length: 15 residues. CDR3 sequence (DNA): TGTGCCAGCAGGCCATTACAGGGTTTAAGCTACGAGCAGTACTTC. Its protein product is CASRPLQGLSYEQYF.

With regard to this clone: Other DNA variants within this sample encode the same CDR3. The rearrangement links TRBV27 to TRBJ2-7; 9 bases are a match to TRBD1. CDR1 is MNHEY and CDR2 is SMNVEV in the germline V gene (reference sequence). J gave up 3 bases and V 5 bases, and 5 bases lay outside the gene matches. The CDR3 sequence is 14 residues long. CDR3 amino acids: CASSVTGQGYEQYF. The CDR3 bases are TGTGCCAGCAGTGTCACGGGACAGGGCTACGAGCAGTACTTC.

This clone was seen a few times. The rearrangement uses TRBV9 and TRBJ1-1; D gene unclear. The CDR3 totals 15 residues. Trimming removed 4 bases at V and 1 base at J, with 14 bases between. Germline CDR1 is SGDLS and CDR2 is YYNGEE. DNA of the CDR3: TGTGCCAGCAGCTCCCGGTCAGATGAGAACACTGAAGCTTTCTTT. It specifies CASSSRSDENTEAFF.

This chain uses TRBV5-8 with TRBJ2-5; either TRBD1 or TRBD2 may supply D (6 bases each). The V gene's germline CDR1 is SGHTS and CDR2 YDEGEE. Trimming shortened V by 4 bases and J by 10 bases, and 11 bases separated the two germline ends. CDR3 size: 11 residues. The DNA for the CDR3 is TGTGCCAGCAGCAGGGGGGTGATCCAGTACTTC. Translating gives CASSRGVIQYF.

V gene TRBV25-1 combines with J gene TRBJ1-2, with D possibly matching TRBD1 (5 bases). This CDR3 has 12 amino acids. V gave up 2 bases and J gave up 6 bases, with 7 bases separating them. From germline, CDR1 is MGHDK and CDR2 SYGVNS. The CDR3 loop reads CASSEGGDGYTF. CDR3 sequence (DNA): TGTGCCAGCAGTGAAGGGGGGGATGGCTACACCTTC.